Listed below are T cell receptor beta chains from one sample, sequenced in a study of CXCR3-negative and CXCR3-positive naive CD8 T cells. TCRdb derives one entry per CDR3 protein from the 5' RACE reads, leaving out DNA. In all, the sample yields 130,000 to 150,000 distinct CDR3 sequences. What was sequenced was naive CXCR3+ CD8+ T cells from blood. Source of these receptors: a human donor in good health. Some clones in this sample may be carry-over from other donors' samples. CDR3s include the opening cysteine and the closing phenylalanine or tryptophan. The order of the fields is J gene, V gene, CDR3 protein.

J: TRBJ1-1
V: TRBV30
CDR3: CAWSVGPDEAFF

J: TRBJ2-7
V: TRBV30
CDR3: CALQVGSYEQYF

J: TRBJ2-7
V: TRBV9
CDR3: CASSVGGSGSYEQYF

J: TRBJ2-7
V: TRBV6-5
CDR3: CASSYKGAYEQYF

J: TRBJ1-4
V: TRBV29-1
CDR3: CSVGGLGEKLFF

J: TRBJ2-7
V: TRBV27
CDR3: CASSLSWGAASYEQYF

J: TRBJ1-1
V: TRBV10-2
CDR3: CASMGDSGTEAFF

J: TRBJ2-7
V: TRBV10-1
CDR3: CASSPGGNLPDEQYF

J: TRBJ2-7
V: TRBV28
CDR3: CASSLSLGGYEQYF

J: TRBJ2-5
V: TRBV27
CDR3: CASSLFGLAGGVQETQYF

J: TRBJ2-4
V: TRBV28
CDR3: CASSPGLKNIQYF

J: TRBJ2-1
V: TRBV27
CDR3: CASSLHNEQFF

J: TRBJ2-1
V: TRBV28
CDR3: CASSYSVGNEQFF

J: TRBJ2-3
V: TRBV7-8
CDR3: CASSLEFRDTQYF

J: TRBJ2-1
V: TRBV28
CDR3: CASSLSSLEQFF

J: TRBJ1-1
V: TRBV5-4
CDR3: CASSLDKELNTEAFF

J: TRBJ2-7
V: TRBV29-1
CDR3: CSVGTESIERYF

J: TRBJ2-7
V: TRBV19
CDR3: CASSIGSGSSYEQYF

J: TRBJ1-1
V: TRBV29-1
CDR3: CSVEPAGMANTEAFF

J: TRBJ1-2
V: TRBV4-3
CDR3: CASSQDGWPYGYTF

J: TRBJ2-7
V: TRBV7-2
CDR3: CASSLWTGDYEQYF

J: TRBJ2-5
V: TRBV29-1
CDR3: CSVEGVWASGKETQYF

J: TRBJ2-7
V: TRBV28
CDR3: CASSRDNSYEQYF

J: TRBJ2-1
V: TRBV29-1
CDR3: CSARAGLNEQFF